This T cell receptor beta chain was retrieved from a study of shared clonotypes between healthy human individuals. Whole-study findings and limits: Among non-shared clonotypes, generation probabilities were lower than among those shared by all four donors.

Method: immunoSEQ multiplex PCR; TCRdb's copy keeps in-frame clones and lacks some. The sample consists of approximately 2.5 million clones, roughly 93% of them appearing once. The V gene lost 2 bases and the J gene lost 10 bases, with 16 bases spanning the gap. Looked up from germline, CDR1 is SGHRS and CDR2 is YFSETQ. There are 14 residues in the CDR3. About this clone itself: Its matching antigen is unknown.

The study separated CD4+ cells into CD45RA+ naive and CD45RA-negative memory subsets. The origin of this receptor is a man younger than 30 in good health. Some clones in this sample may be carry-over from other donors' samples. This chain links TRBV5-1 with TRBJ2-1, with a possible D match to TRBD1 (5 bases). The specimen sequenced was naive CD4+ T cells from PBMCs. This sample's subset: CD45RA+ positively selected. Here the CDR3 reads CASSLAGNLGEQFF. CDR3 DNA sequence: TGCGCCAGCAGCTTAGCAGGGAATCTGGGAGAGCAGTTCTTC.